One sample yielded the 26 T cell receptor beta chains listed below, sequenced in a study of blood T cell repertoires in COVID-19. Using immunoSEQ multiplex PCR, the repertoire was profiled, and TCRdb retains in-frame clones only, with some absent. The sample has some 150,000 clones, 75% to 90% seen once. Material for sequencing was peripheral blood. These receptors originate from a man aged 55 to 70 with active or convalescent COVID-19.

With regard to this clone: At one boundary the junction diverges from the germline segment, which might be a read error. V is TRBV18 and J is TRBJ2-3, with 12 bases lining up with TRBD2. Germline V lookup: CDR1 KGHSH, CDR2 LQKENI. CDR3 length: 16 residues. CDR3 sequence (DNA): TGTGCCAGCTCCCCACTACTAGCGGGGGGCGGCATTACGCAGTATTTT. Translation gives CASSPLLAGGGITQYF.

This rearrangement joins TRBV7-2 to TRBJ1-2; 10 bases map to TRBD1. CDR3 size: 13 residues. V was pared by 5 bases and J by 8 bases, with 5 bases of the junction left unmatched. Germline CDR1 reads SGHTA; CDR2 reads FQGNSA. The CDR3 DNA sequence: TGTGCCAGCAGCCCGCGGACAGGGGGAGGCTACACCTTC. It yields the protein CASSPRTGGGYTF.

For the CDR3, the DNA is TGTGCCAGCAGTTACTTCCAGGAGGGTTCACCCCTCCACTTT. This gives the protein CASSYFQEGSPLHF. The chain recombines TRBV6-5 with TRBJ1-6; no reliable D call. There are 14 residues in the CDR3. Germline CDR1 and CDR2: MNHEY and SVGAGI. V lost 1 base and J lost 9, with 10 bases in between.

V is TRBV5-5 and J is TRBJ2-2, with 9 bases that match TRBD1. Looked up from germline, CDR1 is SGHKS and CDR2 is YYEKEE (reference sequence). Trimming cost V 0 bases and J 7 bases; bases outside gene matches: 4. This CDR3 has 15 residues. The CDR3 region has the DNA TGTGCCAGCAGCTTGGTACAGGGGGCTATCGGGGAGCTGTTTTTT. This encodes CASSLVQGAIGELFF.

The chain links TRBV5-1 to TRBJ2-2; D might be TRBD2 (6 bases). The germline V gene encodes CDR1 SGHRS and CDR2 YFSETQ. CDR3 length: 14 residues. Deletions cut 5 bases from V and 0 bases from J, with 8 bases between. CDR3 in amino acids: CASRGEANTGELFF. For the CDR3, the DNA is TGCGCCAGCAGGGGGGAGGCGAACACCGGGGAGCTGTTTTTT.

This chain links TRBV28 with TRBJ1-2; 9 bases agree with TRBD1. CDR3 length: 14 amino acids. V dropped 2 bases and J dropped 6; count of bases not matched to a gene: 4. Germline-derived CDR1 and CDR2 are MDHEN and SYDVKM. Here the CDR3 reads CASSLLTGGDGYTF. CDR3 bases: TGTGCCAGCAGTTTACTCACAGGGGGCGATGGCTACACCTTC.

The CDR3 sequence is CAISESYATYEQYF. The CDR3 nucleotides read TGTGCCATCAGTGAGTCATATGCTACCTACGAGCAGTACTTC. The genes are TRBV10-3 and TRBJ2-7, with D unresolved. Germline CDR1 is ENHRY and CDR2 is SYGVKD. The CDR3 length is 14 residues. Trimming left V 0 bases short and J 2 bases short, with 8 bases between.

The J gene is TRBJ1-2, the V gene TRBV5-6, with D tentatively TRBD1 (5 bases). This CDR3 has 13 residues. Trimming cost V 7 bases and J 10 bases, with 20 bases left between them. CDR1 and CDR2 (germline): SGHDT, YYEEEE. The CDR3, as DNA: TGTGCCAGCGCGTCCGGGGGGTCGAGCGACTACACCTTC. It yields the protein CASASGGSSDYTF.

V gene TRBV27 combines with J gene TRBJ2-7; D is unclear. Looked up from germline, CDR1 is MNHEY and CDR2 is SMNVEV (reference sequence). The CDR3 runs 13 residues. Trimming pared 4 bases from V and 6 bases from J, leaving 13 bases between. CDR3 DNA sequence: TGTGCCAGCAGTTCACGCGTCCGGGTCGAGCAGTACTTC. It is translated as CASSSRVRVEQYF.

The genes are TRBV13 and TRBJ2-3; 12 bases match TRBD2. Per germline, CDR1 PRHDT and CDR2 FYEKMQ (reference sequence). CDR3 length equals 17 residues. After removal of 4 bases from V and 0 bases from J, the junction contained 5 bases not matched to a gene. CDR3 amino acids: CASSSFGLAGSTDTQYF. CDR3 nucleotides: TGTGCCAGCAGCTCTTTCGGACTAGCGGGGAGCACAGATACGCAGTATTTT.

This chain connects TRBV19 to TRBJ2-2; D is perhaps TRBD2 (5 bases). Trimming pared 4 bases from V and 0 bases from J, leaving 9 bases between. CDR1 is LNHDA and CDR2 is SQIVND in the germline V gene (reference sequence). The CDR3 has 15 amino acids. CDR3 residues: CASSNGISNTGELFF. For the CDR3, the DNA is TGTGCCAGTAGTAACGGGATCTCGAACACCGGGGAGCTGTTTTTT.

This sequence joins TRBV28 and TRBJ1-2, with D uncertain. CDR1 is MDHEN, CDR2 SYDVKM, per germline. The ends were cut back, 3 bases at V and 7 bases at J, with 12 bases in the middle. This CDR3 has 13 amino acids. The CDR3 bases are TGTGCCAGCAGTTTTAGGAGTCGGGGTGGCTACACCTTC. It yields the protein CASSFRSRGGYTF.

This clone was observed a few times. The CDR3 sequence is CAWGQGAHSPLHF. The DNA of the CDR3 is TGTGCCTGGGGCCAGGGTGCGCATTCACCCCTCCACTTT. The chain has TRBV30 and TRBJ1-6; D might be TRBD1 (5 bases). Germline V gives CDR1 GTSNPN, CDR2 SVGIG (reference sequence). V was clipped by 5 bases and J by 8 bases, with 13 bases between them. The CDR3 contains 13 residues.

The rearrangement joins TRBV28 to TRBJ1-2; 9 bases are shared with TRBD1. Germline CDR1 and CDR2: MDHEN and SYDVKM. The CDR3 is made up of 16 amino acids. Losses at the gene ends were 7 bases for V and 2 bases for J; bases not matched to a gene: 11. The CDR3 loop reads CASTPRDRVTNYGYTF. The CDR3 nucleotides are TGTGCCAGCACCCCCCGGGACAGGGTCACCAACTATGGCTACACCTTC.

The V and J genes are TRBV6-5 and TRBJ1-1; possible D gene TRBD1, 6 bases. Germline assignment: CDR1 MNHEY and CDR2 SVGAGI. V was shortened by 2 bases and J by 5 bases, with 9 bases between the two germline ends. The CDR3 spans 13 residues. This CDR3 is CASSYAGETEAFF. CDR3 in DNA: TGTGCCAGCAGTTACGCAGGGGAGACTGAAGCTTTCTTT.

In this sample, this clone turned up once. The V call is TRBV28, the J call TRBJ2-2; tentatively, D is TRBD2 (6 bases). The germline gives CDR1 MDHEN, CDR2 SYDVKM. This CDR3 has 15 residues. V shed 7 bases and J shed 5 bases, with 17 bases lying between them. For the CDR3, the DNA is TGTGCCAGCACCTACGCGGGGAAGGGTACCGGGGAGCTGTTTTTT. The encoded protein is CASTYAGKGTGELFF.

This clone appeared once. V and J are TRBV2 and TRBJ2-1; perhaps TRBD2 as D (7 bases). Trimming stripped 11 bases from V and 0 bases from J, with 17 bases between. Germline V gene data show CDR1 as SNHLY and CDR2 as FYNNEI. CDR3 length equals 15 residues. For the CDR3, the DNA is TGTGCCGGGGGGGGCGGGATTAGCTCCTACAATGAGCAGTTCTTC. Its translation is CAGGGGISSYNEQFF. Drawing the rest from reference TRBV2 and TRBJ2-1, the complete variable domain is EPEVTQTPSHQVTQMGQEVILRCVPISNHLYFYWYRQILGQKVEFLVSFYNNEISEKSEIFDDQFSVERPDGSNFTLKIRSTKLEDSAMYFCAGGGGISSYNEQFFGPGTRLTVL.

The chain recombines TRBV24-1 with TRBJ2-2, with TRBD2 matching 9 bases. The CDR3 spans 17 residues. The J segment lost 1 base and the V segment lost 9 bases, leaving 11 bases of the junction unmatched. Germline V gives CDR1 KGHDR, CDR2 SFDVKD. The CDR3 DNA reads TGTGCCACCGCCGATGATCTGACTAGCGGGAACACCGGGGAGCTGTTTTTT. It codes for CATADDLTSGNTGELFF.

This CDR3 reads CAWSVGSYQETQYF. The DNA of the CDR3 is TGTGCCTGGAGTGTGGGCAGCTACCAAGAGACCCAGTACTTC. This chain connects TRBV30 to TRBJ2-5; no definite D call. Germline V gene sequence: CDR1 GTSNPN, CDR2 SVGIG (reference sequence). There are 14 residues in the CDR3. Trimming pared 0 bases from V and 0 bases from J, leaving 8 bases between. Complete variable domain (other parts from reference TRBV30 and TRBJ2-5): SQTIHQWPATLVQPVGSPLSLECTVEGTSNPNLYWYRQAAGRGLQLLFYSVGIGQISSEVPQNLSASRPQDRQFILSSKKLLLSDSGFYLCAWSVGSYQETQYFGPGTRLLVL.

J is TRBJ2-1 and V is TRBV5-1, with TRBD2 identical over 13 bases. Germline-derived CDR1 and CDR2 are SGHRS and YFSETQ. The CDR3 spans 14 residues. V gave up 6 bases and J gave up 10 bases; unmatched junction bases: 7. Here the CDR3 reads CASKPLAGGPEQFF. CDR3 bases: TGCGCCAGCAAGCCACTAGCGGGAGGGCCCGAGCAGTTCTTC.

This chain uses TRBV28 with TRBJ1-4, with D unclear. The CDR3 runs to 12 residues. Deletions cut 3 bases from V and 12 bases from J, with 11 bases between. Per the germline V gene, CDR1 is MDHEN and CDR2 is SYDVKM. In nucleotides, the CDR3 is TGTGCCAGCAGTTTTATTCTCGGAGAACTGTTTTTT. Its translation is CASSFILGELFF.

This chain connects TRBV15 to TRBJ2-2; 11 bases line up with TRBD2. The V and J ends lost 0 bases and 2 bases, in that order; junction bases with no gene match: 11. This CDR3 contains 20 residues. The germline V gene has CDR1 LNHNV and CDR2 YYDKDF (reference sequence). The CDR3 region has the DNA TGTGCCACCAGCAGAGATCCCCTCTCGACTAGCGGGGCCAACACCGGGGAGCTGTTTTTT. Amino acids: CATSRDPLSTSGANTGELFF.

This chain joins TRBV12-3 or TRBV12-4 and TRBJ2-7; D possibly corresponds to TRBD1 (5 bases). The CDR3 totals 13 residues. Trimming stripped 2 bases from V and 1 base from J, with 6 bases between. CDR3 sequence reads: CASSLQGSYEQYF. CDR3 nucleotides: TGTGCCAGCAGTTTACAGGGATCCTACGAGCAGTACTTC.

The chain employs TRBV6-1 and TRBJ1-6; D gene ambiguous. Germline loops: CDR1 MNHNS, CDR2 SASEGT. Trimming removed 2 bases from V and 11 bases from J, with 7 bases in between. This CDR3 contains 12 residues. CDR3 sequence reads: CASSENLTPLHF. CDR3 in DNA: TGTGCCAGCAGTGAAAACCTAACACCCCTCCACTTT.

The V call is TRBV3-1 (or the pseudogene TRBV3-2), the J call TRBJ2-5; 7 bases line up with TRBD2. CDR1 is LGHDT and CDR2 is YNNKEL in the germline V gene (reference sequence). The trim removed 5 bases at V and 2 bases at J, leaving 11 bases unmatched. This CDR3 comprises 16 residues. CDR3 protein: CASSGWGAGLQETQYF. The CDR3 DNA follows: TGTGCCAGCAGCGGGTGGGGAGCGGGGCTGCAAGAGACCCAGTACTTC.

The V and J genes are TRBV3-1 (or the pseudogene TRBV3-2) and TRBJ1-2, with D perhaps matching TRBD1 (5 bases). Germline V gene data show CDR1 as LGHDT and CDR2 as YNNKEL (reference sequence). Trimming removed 4 bases at V and 7 bases at J, with 13 bases between. CDR3 length: 13 residues. CDR3 region: CASSPGAGGGYTF. Here the CDR3 DNA reads TGTGCCAGCAGCCCCGGGGCCGGGGGTGGCTACACCTTC.